Below, 3 T cell receptor beta chains from the same sample are listed, as sequenced in a study of OX40 agonist ivuxolimab in advanced cancers. Some clones are missing from TCRdb's copy, which holds only in-frame ones; the method was immunoSEQ multiplex PCR. The repertoire holds 81,000 or so clones, with more than 75% as singletons. Sequencing used CD4+ or CD8+ T cells sorted from blood, obtained in a trial of the OX40 agonist ivuxolimab. These receptors were collected from an adult with an advanced solid tumor such as melanoma, head and neck, liver or kidney cancer.

The chain carries TRBV6-1 and TRBJ1-2; D remains unclear. This CDR3 is built from 11 residues. The germline gives CDR1 MNHNS, CDR2 SASEGT. Trimming pared 2 bases from V and 6 bases from J, leaving 4 bases between. The CDR3 protein is CASSEKDGYTF. The CDR3 DNA sequence: TGTGCCAGCAGTGAAAAGGATGGCTACACCTTC.

This clone occurred once. This chain connects TRBV5-4 to TRBJ1-2; 7 bases map to TRBD1. Looked up from germline, CDR1 is SGHNT and CDR2 is YYREEE (reference sequence). V trimming: 0 bases; J trimming: 4 bases; junction bases outside the gene matches: 9. The CDR3 runs 16 residues. As DNA, the CDR3 is TGTGCCAGCAGCTTGGGTTCAGGGGGTGTTGGCTATGGCTACACCTTC. This sequence encodes CASSLGSGGVGYGYTF.

The genes are TRBV5-4 and TRBJ2-6, with D perhaps being TRBD1 or TRBD2 (5 bases each). The CDR3 has 17 residues. V was cut by 0 bases and J by 0 bases, with 10 bases left in between. Germline loops: CDR1 SGHNT, CDR2 YYREEE (reference sequence). As DNA, the CDR3 is TGTGCCAGCAGCTTGGCCTTGGGGGACTCTGGGGCCAACGTCCTGACTTTC. Its translation: CASSLALGDSGANVLTF.